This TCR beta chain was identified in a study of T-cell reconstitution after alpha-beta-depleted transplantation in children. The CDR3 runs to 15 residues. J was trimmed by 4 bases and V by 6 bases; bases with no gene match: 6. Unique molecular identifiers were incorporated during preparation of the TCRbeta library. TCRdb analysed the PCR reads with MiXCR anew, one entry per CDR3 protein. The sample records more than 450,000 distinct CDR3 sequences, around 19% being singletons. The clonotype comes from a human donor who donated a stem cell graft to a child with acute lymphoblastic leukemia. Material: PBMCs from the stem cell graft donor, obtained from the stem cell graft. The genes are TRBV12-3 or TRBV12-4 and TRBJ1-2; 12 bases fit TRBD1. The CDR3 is CASRYGTGGGYGYTF. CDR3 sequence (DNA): TGTGCCAGCAGATACGGGACAGGGGGCGGCTATGGCTACACCTTC.